The next 25 T cell receptor beta chains were all read from a single sample in a study of neoadjuvant anti-PD-1 for oral cavity cancer. Indicated time point: after neoadjuvant nivolumab, at surgical resection. The protocol was immunoSEQ multiplex PCR, while the TCRdb copy is restricted to in-frame clones and leaves out a portion. Among some 9,400 clones listed, around 66% were seen once. The sequencing used PBMCs, collected after nivolumab (anti-PD-1) treatment. These receptors all come from a person aged 35-80 years with oral cavity squamous cell carcinoma.

The V gene is TRBV9, the J gene TRBJ2-2; D gene ambiguous. Germline V lookup: CDR1 SGDLS, CDR2 YYNGEE. The CDR3 runs to 13 residues. The V gene lost 4 bases and the J gene lost 0 bases, with 4 bases spanning the gap. The CDR3 coding sequence is TGTGCCAGCAGCCCAGCGAACACCGGGGAGCTGTTTTTT. This gives the protein CASSPANTGELFF. The full variable domain, with the rest looked up from reference TRBV9 and TRBJ2-2, is DSGVTQTPKHLITATGQRVTLRCSPRSGDLSVYWYQQSLDQGLQFLIQYYNGEERAKGNILERFSAQQFPDLHSELNLSSLELGDSALYFCASSPANTGELFFGEGSRLTVL.

This chain connects TRBV9 to TRBJ2-1; D may be TRBD2 (6 bases). The CDR3 loop spans 14 amino acids. Trimming took 3 bases from V and 7 from J, leaving 14 bases between them. CDR1 is SGDLS and CDR2 is YYNGEE in the germline V gene. Here the CDR3 reads CASSAGTSQNEQFF. The CDR3 DNA follows: TGTGCCAGCAGCGCGGGGACTTCTCAAAATGAGCAGTTCTTC. Looking up the rest from reference TRBV9 and TRBJ2-1 gives the full variable domain: DSGVTQTPKHLITATGQRVTLRCSPRSGDLSVYWYQQSLDQGLQFLIQYYNGEERAKGNILERFSAQQFPDLHSELNLSSLELGDSALYFCASSAGTSQNEQFFGPGTRLTVL.

This clone occurred a few times. V gene TRBV9 combines with J gene TRBJ1-5, with TRBD1 as a possible D gene (5 bases). Looked up from germline, CDR1 is SGDLS and CDR2 is YYNGEE. The CDR3 extends over 15 amino acids. V shed 5 bases and J shed 7 bases, with 19 bases lying between them. CDR3 region: CASSPTERGGQPQHF. The CDR3, as DNA: TGTGCCAGCAGTCCTACGGAGAGGGGCGGGCAGCCCCAGCATTTT.

This chain uses TRBV14 with TRBJ2-2, with 11 bases identical to TRBD2. This CDR3 is built from 15 residues. Per the germline V gene, CDR1 is SGHDN and CDR2 is FVKESK. J lost 5 bases, V lost 6 bases, and 5 bases had no gene match. DNA of the CDR3: TGTGCCAGCAGTCGTAGCGGGGGGGCAACCGGGGAGCTGTTTTTT. This encodes CASSRSGGATGELFF.

V and J are TRBV10-2 and TRBJ2-2; D possibly corresponds to TRBD2 (6 bases). The length of the CDR3 is 13 residues. Germline loops: CDR1 WSHSY, CDR2 SAAADI. V lost 7 bases to trimming and J lost 5 bases, with 11 bases between them. The CDR3 bases are TGCGCCAGCAAGGGAGGAAGAACCGGGGAGCTGTTTTTT. Translation gives CASKGGRTGELFF.

The V and J genes are TRBV6-6 and TRBJ1-1, with a tentative D call TRBD1 (5 bases). CDR1 and CDR2 (germline): MNHNY, SVGAGI (reference sequence). The CDR3 runs to 12 residues. Trimming removed 4 bases from V and 8 bases from J, with 11 bases in between. The CDR3 region is CASSSTENEAFF. The CDR3 nucleotides read TGTGCCAGCAGTTCGACAGAGAACGAAGCTTTCTTT.

The chain is built from TRBV7-6 and TRBJ1-4; D remains ambiguous. V gave up 1 base and J gave up 0 bases, with 3 bases separating them. The CDR3 extends over 14 amino acids. Germline V gene lookup returns CDR1 SGHVS and CDR2 FNYEAQ. The CDR3: CASSLGATNEKLFF. DNA of the CDR3: TGTGCCAGCAGCTTAGGGGCAACTAATGAAAAACTGTTTTTT.

V usage is TRBV6-4 and J usage is TRBJ2-1; D perhaps matches TRBD1 (6 bases). CDR1 and CDR2 (germline): MRHNA, SNTAGT. The CDR3 totals 14 residues. Here the CDR3 reads CATPQAGADYEQFF. The DNA for the CDR3 is TGTGCTACACCTCAGGCAGGGGCGGACTATGAGCAGTTCTTC.

The genes are TRBV2 and TRBJ2-7; D is uncertain. Trimming stripped 3 bases from V and 3 bases from J, with 15 bases between. The CDR3 is 15 residues long. Germline-derived CDR1 and CDR2 are SNHLY and FYNNEI. CDR3 region: CASSDLREGSYEQYF. The CDR3 DNA is TGTGCCAGCAGTGATCTTAGGGAAGGTAGCTACGAGCAGTACTTC.

J is TRBJ1-1 and V is TRBV5-6, with D possibly TRBD1 on 5 matching bases. The CDR3 has 12 residues. The V gene's germline CDR1 is SGHDT and CDR2 YYEEEE. Trimming removed 0 bases at V and 11 bases at J, with 11 bases between. CDR3 in DNA: TGTGCCAGCAGCTTGGGGGGCGCGGGGGCTTTCTTT. Translation: CASSLGGAGAFF.

This clone was counted once. The chain couples TRBV7-2 to TRBJ2-5; weak D call: TRBD1 (6 bases). The CDR3 totals 14 residues. Per germline, CDR1 SGHTA and CDR2 FQGNSA. The ends were cut back, 5 bases at V and 4 bases at J, with 14 bases in the middle. CDR3 bases: TGTGCCAGCAGCCTAGGCAGGGGCCCAGAGACCCAGTACTTC. This encodes CASSLGRGPETQYF.

CDR3 region: CASRTAGAYEQYF. CDR3 DNA sequence: TGTGCCAGTCGTACAGCGGGGGCCTACGAGCAGTACTTC. This chain links TRBV19 with TRBJ2-7, with 8 bases matching TRBD2. CDR1 is LNHDA and CDR2 is SQIVND in the germline V gene (reference sequence). V shed 8 bases and J 2 bases; nucleotides not matched to a gene: 5. The CDR3 covers 13 residues.

The gene calls are TRBV5-1 and TRBJ2-2; D call uncertain. This CDR3 spans 19 amino acids. Germline loops: CDR1 SGHRS, CDR2 YFSETQ. Trimming pared 0 bases from V and 6 bases from J, leaving 24 bases between. DNA for the CDR3: TGCGCCAGCAGCTTGGCCGTTCTGGGAATTGGAGCGACGCCCGGGGAGCTGTTTTTT. It translates to CASSLAVLGIGATPGELFF.

This clone was counted only a few times. The V gene is TRBV19, the J gene TRBJ1-2, with D unclear. Trimming left V 10 bases short and J 1 base short, with 22 bases between. The V gene's germline CDR1 is LNHDA and CDR2 SQIVND (reference sequence). This CDR3 is built from 16 residues. CDR3 sequence (DNA): TGTGCCACGCAGTCTGCTCCGGGCCTGAATAACTATGGCTACACCTTC. Its protein is CATQSAPGLNNYGYTF.

This clone was picked up a small number of times. The chain links TRBV28 to TRBJ1-6; possibly TRBD1 for D (6 bases). The V end lost 4 bases, the J end lost 6 bases, and 16 bases lay between the germline ends. Germline CDR1 reads MDHEN; CDR2 reads SYDVKM. This CDR3 has 16 residues. The DNA for the CDR3 is TGTGCCAGCAGTTGGGGGCAGGGATGGCCTAATTCACCCCTCCACTTT. Its translation: CASSWGQGWPNSPLHF.

This sequence joins TRBV29-1 and TRBJ1-3; D uncertain. In germline, CDR1 is SQVTM, CDR2 ANQGSEA. The CDR3 loop spans 11 amino acids. V was clipped by 7 bases and J by 3 bases, with 7 bases between them. CDR3 region: CSGRFGNTIYF. As DNA, the CDR3 is TGCAGCGGCAGGTTTGGAAACACCATATATTTT.

The rearrangement links TRBV4-1 to TRBJ1-5; 7 bases fit TRBD1. Germline CDR1 is MGHRA and CDR2 is YSYEKL. There are 15 residues in the CDR3. Trimming removed 4 bases from V and 3 bases from J; junction bases left unmatched: 6. CDR3 DNA sequence: TGCGCCAGCAGCCCGGGACAGTTTATCAATCAGCCCCAGCATTTT. This sequence encodes CASSPGQFINQPQHF.

This chain uses TRBV6-6 with TRBJ2-2, with 8 positions matching TRBD1. CDR1 and CDR2 (germline): MNHNY, SVGAGI (reference sequence). CDR3 length: 15 amino acids. The V segment lost 1 base and the J segment 6 bases; nucleotides outside the gene matches: 4. Here the CDR3 DNA reads TGTGCCAGCAGTTACTTACAGGGGGTTTCCGGGGAGCTGTTTTTT. Amino acid sequence: CASSYLQGVSGELFF.

The chain has TRBV7-9 and TRBJ1-1; unclear D gene. The CDR3 length is 14 residues. The V gene's germline CDR1 is SEHNR and CDR2 FQNEAQ (reference sequence). V was clipped by 7 bases and J by 5 bases, with 17 bases between them. The CDR3 is CASTPGGGFTEAFF. The CDR3 DNA reads TGTGCCAGCACCCCGGGAGGAGGGTTTACTGAAGCTTTCTTT.

This sequence joins TRBV6-5 and TRBJ2-3; 9 nucleotides match TRBD1. The J segment lost 4 bases and the V segment lost 5 bases, leaving 7 bases of the junction unmatched. The CDR3 extends over 15 amino acids. Germline V gene data show CDR1 as MNHEY and CDR2 as SVGAGI. Here the CDR3 reads CASSQGDREPDTQYF. The CDR3 nucleotides read TGTGCCAGCAGTCAAGGGGACAGGGAGCCAGATACGCAGTATTTT.

The gene calls are TRBV28 and TRBJ1-5; 8 positions agree with TRBD1. V was pared by 3 bases and J by 3 bases, with 4 bases of the junction left unmatched. CDR1 is MDHEN and CDR2 is SYDVKM in the germline V gene. The length of the CDR3 is 15 residues. The CDR3 is CASSFQGAFNQPQHF. Here the CDR3 DNA reads TGTGCCAGCAGTTTTCAGGGGGCTTTCAATCAGCCCCAGCATTTT.

CDR3 amino acids: CAGGQGQGSNEQYF. In DNA form, the CDR3 reads TGTGCCGGGGGGCAGGGACAGGGTAGCAACGAGCAGTACTTC. The V and J genes are TRBV28 and TRBJ2-7; 9 bases are shared with TRBD1. Germline CDR1 reads MDHEN; CDR2 reads SYDVKM. Losses at the gene ends were 11 bases for V and 5 bases for J; bases not matched to a gene: 13. The CDR3 consists of 14 residues.

The V gene is TRBV5-1, the J gene TRBJ1-2; 7 nucleotides agree with TRBD1. Looked up from germline, CDR1 is SGHRS and CDR2 is YFSETQ. V shed 4 bases and J 3 bases; nucleotides not matched to a gene: 6. The CDR3 spans 14 residues. CDR3 region: CASSTSQGYYGYTF. CDR3 bases: TGCGCCAGCAGCACCTCACAGGGGTACTATGGCTACACCTTC.

This clone was seen more than once but under ten times. The genes are TRBV15 and TRBJ1-2; D gene uncertain. Trimming left V 1 base short and J 2 bases short, with 8 bases between. This CDR3 spans 14 amino acids. Per the germline V gene, CDR1 is LNHNV and CDR2 is YYDKDF (reference sequence). The CDR3 region has the DNA TGTGCCACCAGCAGAGCTGCTACAAACTATGGCTACACCTTC. This encodes CATSRAATNYGYTF.

The V call is TRBV5-8, the J call TRBJ1-5; 7 bases are a match to TRBD1. The CDR3 sequence is 15 residues long. With 0 bases clipped from V and 7 bases from J, the junction kept 7 bases outside the gene matches. Germline CDR1 reads SGHTS; CDR2 reads YDEGEE. The CDR3 nucleotides are TGTGCCAGCAGCTTGGGTGACAGGGATGAGCAGCCCCAGCATTTT. Protein sequence: CASSLGDRDEQPQHF.